These 22 T cell receptor beta chains were sequenced from one sample in a study of cytomegalovirus exposure and HLA in healthy donors listed by TCRdb under 2017. The library relied on the immunoSEQ multiplex PCR assay. A mixture of 60 forward primers for TCR Vbeta segments and 13 reverse primers for TCR Jbeta segments was used in the multiplex PCR. This is the immuneACCESS table as TCRdb keeps it, with only in-frame sequences that have V and J called. A part of the clones is gone; compared with another copy, unresolved V genes explain less than half, and the rest is unexplained. In all, the sample holds some 120,000 clones, and under 20% of those were seen once. The top ten hold 2.9% of the sample. The sequenced material came from PBMCs. These receptors were obtained from a female donor in good health and CMV-seropositive.

CDR3 protein: CASSLATGQNYGYTF. CDR3 bases: TGTGCCAGCAGCTTAGCGACAGGGCAGAACTATGGCTACACCTTC. The chain couples TRBV7-2 to TRBJ1-2; 7 bases are shared with TRBD1. Germline CDR1 and CDR2: SGHTA and FQGNSA. With 0 bases clipped from V and 2 bases from J, the junction kept 3 bases outside the gene matches. This CDR3 has 15 amino acids.

This clone was observed a few times. The rearrangement joins TRBV10-3 to TRBJ1-1; 10 nucleotides align to TRBD1. Germline V CDR1 and CDR2: ENHRY, SYGVKD. The length of the CDR3 is 14 residues. V lost 6 bases, J lost 1 base, and 2 bases stayed unmatched. CDR3 DNA: TGTGCCATCAGGGGACAGGGGAGGAACACTGAAGCTTTCTTT. This codes for CAIRGQGRNTEAFF.

This clone has a handful of counts. The chain carries TRBV7-9 and TRBJ2-5, with 8 bases identical to TRBD1. This CDR3 has 13 residues. Germline V CDR1 and CDR2: SEHNR, FQNEAQ (reference sequence). Losses at the gene ends were 3 bases for V and 5 bases for J; bases not matched to a gene: 2. The CDR3 here is CASSLDRAETQYF. CDR3 DNA sequence: TGTGCCAGCAGCTTGGACAGGGCCGAGACCCAGTACTTC.

In this sample, this clone turned up a few times. The V call is TRBV4-1, the J call TRBJ2-7; TRBD1 matches 7 bases. Trimming cost V 5 bases and J 2 bases; bases outside gene matches: 12. Germline V gene lookup returns CDR1 MGHRA and CDR2 YSYEKL. The CDR3 runs to 16 residues. The CDR3 nucleotides are TGCGCCAGCAGCGAAAGGGACAGATCACTTCCCTACGAGCAGTACTTC. It is translated as CASSERDRSLPYEQYF.

This clone turned up a few times. This sequence joins TRBV30 and TRBJ1-3; the D is unclear. This CDR3 is built from 14 residues. The germline CDR1 and CDR2 sequences are GTSNPN and SVGIG (reference sequence). Trimming cost V 3 bases and J 1 base, with 10 bases left between them. CDR3: CAWSRGGSGNTIYF. In DNA, the CDR3 is TGTGCCTGGAGCCGCGGAGGATCTGGAAACACCATATATTTT.

V and J are TRBV19 and TRBJ1-1; TRBD1 matches at 8 bases. This CDR3 has 16 amino acids. V dropped 5 bases and J dropped 10; count of bases not matched to a gene: 18. Germline V gene lookup returns CDR1 LNHDA and CDR2 SQIVND (reference sequence). CDR3 nucleotides: TGTGCCAGTAGTCCCCGGACAGGGAGAGAGGTCCCACGAGCTTTCTTT. Encoded protein: CASSPRTGREVPRAFF.

V is TRBV25-1 and J is TRBJ2-1, with D unresolved. Trimming left V 0 bases short and J 8 bases short, with 5 bases between. CDR1 and CDR2 from the germline V gene are MGHDK and SYGVNS. The CDR3 loop spans 12 amino acids. CDR3 sequence (DNA): TGTGCCAGCAGTGAATACCTTTATGAGCAGTTCTTC. Protein: CASSEYLYEQFF.

This clone occurred a few times. The chain carries TRBV21-1 and TRBJ1-1. TRBV21-1 is deemed a pseudogene. This CDR3 region has 16 residues. The CDR3 loop reads CASSKEGPSMNTEAFF. CDR3 DNA sequence: TGTGCCAGCAGCAAAGAAGGGCCTAGCATGAACACTGAAGCTTTCTTT.

This clone has just a few counts. This chain connects TRBV6-5 to TRBJ2-1; perhaps TRBD2 as D (5 bases). Between the trimmed V and J ends, which lost 4 bases and 3 bases, there was a span of 10 bases. The CDR3 runs 14 residues. From germline, CDR1 is MNHEY and CDR2 SVGAGI. CDR3 in amino acids: CASSLAPYYNEQFF. The CDR3 DNA reads TGTGCCAGCAGTTTAGCGCCCTACTACAATGAGCAGTTCTTC.

This clone was seen only a few times. The chain is built from TRBV6-1 and TRBJ2-1; 10 bases line up with TRBD2. The CDR3 consists of 16 residues. Germline V CDR1 and CDR2: MNHNS, SASEGT. The junction had 9 bases not matched to a gene; V was cut back by 2 bases and J by 8 bases. The CDR3 nucleotides read TGTGCCAGCAGTGAATTTAGCCTAGCGGGGGACCATGAGCAGTTCTTC. Amino acids: CASSEFSLAGDHEQFF.

This chain uses TRBV27 with TRBJ2-5, with 8 bases lining up with TRBD1. V gave up 5 bases and J gave up 5 bases; unmatched junction bases: 16. This CDR3 comprises 17 residues. CDR1 and CDR2 (germline): MNHEY, SMNVEV (reference sequence). The CDR3 DNA reads TGTGCCAGCAGTCGCTCACACAGGGGGTCATATTACGAGACCCAGTACTTC. Protein sequence: CASSRSHRGSYYETQYF.

This clone was recorded a few times. The CDR3 reads CAISGTGGSGTEAFF. CDR3 coding DNA: TGTGCCATCAGTGGGACAGGGGGCAGCGGCACTGAAGCTTTCTTT. The V and J genes are TRBV10-3 and TRBJ1-1; 11 positions agree with TRBD1. The V gene's germline CDR1 is ENHRY and CDR2 SYGVKD. The CDR3 contains 15 residues. Trimming cost V 4 bases and J 4 bases; bases outside gene matches: 5.

The gene calls are TRBV28 and TRBJ1-5; D is uncertain. This CDR3 contains 12 residues. Trimming cost V 5 bases and J 9 bases, with 11 bases left between them. Germline lookup yields CDR1 MDHEN and CDR2 SYDVKM. CDR3 sequence: CASSHDGWPQHF. CDR3 nucleotide sequence: TGTGCCAGCAGTCACGACGGGTGGCCCCAGCATTTT.

V and J are TRBV10-3 and TRBJ1-1; D may be TRBD1 (5 bases). Germline CDR1 reads ENHRY; CDR2 reads SYGVKD. The CDR3 consists of 14 residues. The V and J ends lost 6 bases and 0 bases respectively, with 11 bases between them. The CDR3 reads CAIRRQQMNTEAFF. The CDR3 DNA follows: TGTGCCATCAGGCGACAGCAGATGAACACTGAAGCTTTCTTT.

CDR3 sequence (DNA): TGTGCCAGCAGTGTCCCCGGGACAGGGAGGGGCTACGAGCAGTACTTC. Translating gives CASSVPGTGRGYEQYF. V and J are TRBV6-6 and TRBJ2-7; 9 positions agree with TRBD1. The germline CDR1 and CDR2 sequences are MNHNY and SVGAGI (reference sequence). The CDR3 runs 16 residues. The junction had 11 bases not matched to a gene; V was cut back by 5 bases and J by 3 bases.

This clone was counted only a few times. This chain links TRBV27 with TRBJ1-1, with 12 bases fitting TRBD1. The J segment lost 6 bases and the V segment lost 8 bases, leaving 7 bases of the junction unmatched. Germline V gene sequence: CDR1 MNHEY, CDR2 SMNVEV (reference sequence). This CDR3 spans 14 amino acids. The CDR3 sequence: CASGSGTGGPEAFF. The CDR3 DNA reads as TGTGCCAGCGGGTCCGGGACAGGGGGCCCTGAAGCTTTCTTT.

This chain uses TRBV7-2 with TRBJ1-5, with 9 bases that match TRBD1. Germline CDR1 is SGHTA and CDR2 is FQGNSA. CDR3 size: 16 residues. V trimming: 1 base; J trimming: 5 bases; junction bases outside the gene matches: 6. CDR3 sequence reads: CASSLVWDRAHQPQHF. Here the CDR3 DNA reads TGTGCCAGCAGCTTAGTGTGGGACAGGGCCCATCAGCCCCAGCATTTT.

This clone has only a few counts. CDR3 in amino acids: CASSLISGSYEQYF. DNA of the CDR3: TGTGCCAGCAGCTTGATCAGCGGGAGCTACGAGCAGTACTTC. The chain is built from TRBV5-4 and TRBJ2-7; 8 bases map to TRBD2. Germline CDR1 SGHNT, CDR2 YYREEE (reference sequence). The CDR3 loop spans 14 amino acids. The V gene end was trimmed by 1 base and the J gene end by 3 bases; junction bases not matched to a gene: 3.

The count of this clone is one. The chain carries TRBV6-1 and TRBJ1-5; TRBD1 aligns across 10 bases. V shed 5 bases and J 7 bases; nucleotides not matched to a gene: 8. CDR3 size: 15 residues. Germline V gene sequence: CDR1 MNHNS, CDR2 SASEGT. CDR3 sequence reads: CASSFGQGEGQPQHF. CDR3 sequence (DNA): TGTGCCAGCAGTTTTGGACAGGGGGAAGGACAGCCCCAGCATTTT.

CDR3 sequence reads: CASSPGQGAFLAFF. The CDR3 bases are TGCGCCAGCAGCCCGGGACAGGGGGCCTTCTTAGCTTTCTTT. The V gene is TRBV5-1, the J gene TRBJ1-1; 12 positions match TRBD1. V lost 4 bases, J lost 10 bases, and 8 bases stayed unmatched. This CDR3 has 14 residues. Germline values: CDR1 SGHRS, CDR2 YFSETQ.

This chain joins TRBV27 and TRBJ1-2; D uncertain. Germline loops: CDR1 MNHEY, CDR2 SMNVEV (reference sequence). Trimming cost V 2 bases and J 4 bases, with 17 bases left between them. The CDR3 totals 16 residues. CDR3 bases: TGTGCCAGCAGTTTAAACCAATACCTCTCAGGCTATGGCTACACCTTC. Translation gives CASSLNQYLSGYGYTF.

This clone was detected only a few times. J is TRBJ2-3 and V is TRBV7-3; no reliable D call. V was pared by 4 bases and J by 4 bases, with 9 bases between. The CDR3 totals 13 residues. The germline V gene encodes CDR1 SGHTA and CDR2 FQGTGA. CDR3 sequence: CASSSLPSDTQYF. In DNA, the CDR3 is TGTGCCAGCAGCTCACTGCCGTCAGATACGCAGTATTTT. The full variable domain, rest sourced from reference TRBV7-3 and TRBJ2-3, is GAGVSQTPSNKVTEKGKYVELRCDPISGHTALYWYRQSLGQGPEFLIYFQGTGAADDSGLPNDRFFAVRPEGSVSTLKIQRTERGDSAVYLCASSSLPSDTQYFGPGTRLTVL.